These 30 T cell receptor beta chains share one sample of origin, sequenced in a study of T cells in localized non-small cell lung cancer. Clones were read by immunoSEQ multiplex PCR, and TCRdb kept only the in-frame ones, dropping some. The table has approximately 25,000 clones, less than 95% seen once. The source material was peripheral blood, sampled before any cancer treatment. The receptors originated from a woman aged 40 to 75 with stage I lung adenocarcinoma.

V and J are TRBV28 and TRBJ2-1, with 12 bases identical to TRBD2. This CDR3 is 17 amino acids long. CDR1 and CDR2 (germline): MDHEN, SYDVKM. Trimming removed 6 bases from V and 0 bases from J; junction bases left unmatched: 6. The CDR3 DNA follows: TGTGCCAGCAGCCTCGGACTAGCGGGAAACTCCTACAATGAGCAGTTCTTC. Protein product: CASSLGLAGNSYNEQFF.

The CDR3, as DNA: TGTGCCAGTAGCCGACAGGGAGGAGAGACCCAGTACTTC. Translating gives CASSRQGGETQYF. The chain combines TRBV19 with TRBJ2-5, with D possibly TRBD1 on 7 matching bases. V lost 6 bases and J lost 4, with 12 bases in between. The CDR3 has 13 residues. CDR1 and CDR2 (germline): LNHDA, SQIVND (reference sequence). Combining the CDR3 with reference TRBV19 and TRBJ2-5 gives the whole variable domain DGGITQSPKYLFRKEGQNVTLSCEQNLNHDAMYWYRQDPGQGLRLIYYSQIVNDFQKGDIAEGYSVSREKKESFPLTVTSAQKNPTAFYLCASSRQGGETQYFGPGTRLLVL.

The chain recombines TRBV5-6 with TRBJ2-2; D uncertain. This CDR3 is built from 11 residues. CDR1 and CDR2 from the germline V gene are SGHDT and YYEEEE. V was pared by 4 bases and J by 7 bases, with 5 bases between. CDR3 DNA: TGTGCCAGCAGCAGAGGCGGGGAGCTGTTTTTT. Its protein is CASSRGGELFF.

V is TRBV19 and J is TRBJ1-1, with TRBD1 identical over 8 bases. Germline V gives CDR1 LNHDA, CDR2 SQIVND (reference sequence). The CDR3 loop spans 15 amino acids. The V gene end was trimmed by 4 bases and the J gene end by 1 base; junction bases not matched to a gene: 5. The chain's CDR3 is CASSSDRGGNTEAFF. The CDR3 coding sequence is TGTGCCAGTAGTAGCGACAGGGGCGGGAACACTGAAGCTTTCTTT.

A few counts support this clone. The chain couples TRBV11-2 to TRBJ1-4; a weak D match, TRBD1 (5 bases). The ends were cut back, 0 bases at V and 13 bases at J, with 12 bases in the middle. CDR1 is SGHAT, CDR2 FQNNGV, per germline. The length of the CDR3 is 13 residues. CDR3 bases: TGTGCCAGCAGCTTAGATGGTCAGGGCGCACTGTTTTTT. Translating gives CASSLDGQGALFF.

This clone was seen a single time. V and J are TRBV28 and TRBJ2-1; 8 nucleotides agree with TRBD1. V lost 6 bases, J lost 0 bases, and 19 bases stayed unmatched. In germline, CDR1 is MDHEN, CDR2 SYDVKM. The CDR3 loop spans 20 amino acids. The CDR3 is CASSPLIETRTGSSYNEQFF. The CDR3 region has the DNA TGTGCCAGCAGCCCCCTCATAGAAACTCGGACAGGGAGCTCCTACAATGAGCAGTTCTTC.

CDR3 in DNA: TGTGCCAGCGCTAGGACAGGGAACGGGGAGCTGTTTTTT. As protein: CASARTGNGELFF. The chain links TRBV11-2 to TRBJ2-2; TRBD1 matches at 8 bases. Trimming took 8 bases from V and 7 from J; bases not matched to a gene: 6. CDR1 SGHAT and CDR2 FQNNGV come from the germline V gene. The CDR3 consists of 13 residues.

This clone came up once. This chain uses TRBV19 with TRBJ1-5, with 7 bases matching TRBD1. CDR1 and CDR2 (germline): LNHDA, SQIVND (reference sequence). The CDR3 length is 15 residues. J gave up 1 base and V 4 bases, and 4 bases lay outside the gene matches. As DNA, the CDR3 is TGTGCCAGTAGTACCCCGGGACAGAGCAATCAGCCCCAGCATTTT. Its protein product is CASSTPGQSNQPQHF.

V gene TRBV4-3 combines with J gene TRBJ2-7; 7 bases map to TRBD1. CDR3 length: 15 residues. Trimming removed 0 bases from V and 5 bases from J; junction bases left unmatched: 7. Germline CDR1 and CDR2: LGHNA and YSLEER. The CDR3 DNA is TGCGCCAGCAGCCAAGAGGGGCGGCAGGGGGACGAGCAGTACTTC. Protein product: CASSQEGRQGDEQYF.

The J gene is TRBJ2-1, the V gene TRBV11-2; 8 nucleotides agree with TRBD2. Germline V gene lookup returns CDR1 SGHAT and CDR2 FQNNGV. Trimming took 4 bases from V and 9 from J; bases not matched to a gene: 14. CDR3 size: 16 residues. The CDR3 is CASSSLKGLGFVEQFF. CDR3 coding DNA: TGTGCCAGCAGCTCGCTTAAGGGACTAGGGTTCGTTGAGCAGTTCTTC.

V gene TRBV5-1 combines with J gene TRBJ2-2, with TRBD1 as a possible D gene (6 bases). This CDR3 is 14 amino acids long. The germline gives CDR1 SGHRS, CDR2 YFSETQ. The V and J ends lost 3 bases and 4 bases respectively, with 10 bases between them. CDR3 in amino acids: CASSSGQITGELFF. For the CDR3, the DNA is TGCGCCAGCAGCTCCGGACAGATCACCGGGGAGCTGTTTTTT.

This clone was found once. The chain joins TRBV5-1 to TRBJ2-3; D not certain. V was pared by 0 bases and J by 2 bases, with 7 bases between. The CDR3 is 14 amino acids. Germline lookup yields CDR1 SGHRS and CDR2 YFSETQ. Here the CDR3 reads CASSLGEPTDTQYF. Written as DNA, the CDR3 is TGCGCCAGCAGCTTGGGAGAACCCACAGATACGCAGTATTTT. Looking up the rest from reference TRBV5-1 and TRBJ2-3 gives the full variable domain: KAGVTQTPRYLIKTRGQQVTLSCSPISGHRSVSWYQQTPGQGLQFLFEYFSETQRNKGNFPGRFSGRQFSNSRSEMNVSTLELGDSALYLCASSLGEPTDTQYFGPGTRLTVL.

This sequence joins TRBV28 and TRBJ2-1, with 12 positions matching TRBD2. The CDR3 extends over 18 amino acids. From germline, CDR1 is MDHEN and CDR2 SYDVKM. V shed 5 bases, J shed 0 bases, and the junction held 8 bases outside the gene matches. The CDR3 DNA sequence: TGTGCCAGCAGTCCCCCCGGGACTAGCGGGTCCTCCTACAATGAGCAGTTCTTC. Amino acids: CASSPPGTSGSSYNEQFF.

The chain is built from TRBV5-4 and TRBJ1-1; D might be TRBD1 (6 bases). This CDR3 comprises 13 residues. The germline V gene has CDR1 SGHNT and CDR2 YYREEE (reference sequence). V lost 5 bases and J lost 7, with 15 bases in between. CDR3 sequence: CASSLTGVGEAFF. The CDR3, as DNA: TGTGCCAGCAGTTTGACAGGAGTAGGTGAAGCTTTCTTT.

The genes are TRBV28 and TRBJ2-5; D may be TRBD1 or TRBD2 (7 bases each). Germline V gives CDR1 MDHEN, CDR2 SYDVKM. The CDR3 is 15 amino acids. The V end lost 5 bases, the J end lost 5 bases, and 18 bases lay between the germline ends. In DNA, the CDR3 is TGTGCCAGCAGTCCCAGGGGGGGGGCTACGGAGACCCAGTACTTC. This sequence encodes CASSPRGGATETQYF.

The V gene is TRBV7-9, the J gene TRBJ2-1; 8 bases map to TRBD2. V was clipped by 2 bases and J by 7 bases; unmatched bases: 7. Germline loops: CDR1 SEHNR, CDR2 FQNEAQ (reference sequence). CDR3 size: 15 residues. The CDR3 nucleotides read TGTGCCAGCAGCTTAACACGCGGGAGGCATAATGAGCAGTTCTTC. Protein sequence: CASSLTRGRHNEQFF.

This chain connects TRBV11-2 to TRBJ2-1; 8 positions agree with TRBD2. The CDR3 is made up of 14 amino acids. Trimming took 5 bases from V and 5 from J; bases not matched to a gene: 5. CDR1 and CDR2 from the germline V gene are SGHAT and FQNNGV. CDR3 region: CASSLAAGDNEQFF. CDR3 nucleotide sequence: TGTGCCAGCAGCCTGGCAGCGGGGGACAATGAGCAGTTCTTC.

V is TRBV28 and J is TRBJ1-5; D is undetermined. Looked up from germline, CDR1 is MDHEN and CDR2 is SYDVKM. This CDR3 is built from 12 residues. V lost 1 base and J 6 bases, leaving 4 bases between the germline ends. CDR3 protein: CASSLLGQPQHF. The DNA of the CDR3 is TGTGCCAGCAGTTTATTGGGTCAGCCCCAGCATTTT.

V usage is TRBV27 and J usage is TRBJ1-4; 8 nucleotides agree with TRBD1. The V and J ends lost 6 bases and 7 bases, in that order; junction bases with no gene match: 7. The CDR3 spans 14 residues. Germline V gives CDR1 MNHEY, CDR2 SMNVEV (reference sequence). CDR3 loop: CASRGYRGGEKLFF. The CDR3, as DNA: TGTGCCAGCAGGGGATACAGGGGGGGTGAAAAACTGTTTTTT.

This chain connects TRBV13 to TRBJ2-3; unclear D gene. Germline V gives CDR1 PRHDT, CDR2 FYEKMQ (reference sequence). The germline V and J ends were trimmed by 4 bases and 2 bases, with 13 bases remaining between them. This CDR3 region has 15 residues. This chain's CDR3 is CASSSSPDLTDTQYF. The CDR3 bases are TGTGCCAGCAGCTCATCCCCAGACCTCACAGATACGCAGTATTTT.

This clone was observed once. The rearrangement uses TRBV2 and TRBJ1-4, with 7 bases lining up with TRBD1. The CDR3 spans 11 residues. V was clipped by 7 bases and J by 11 bases; unmatched bases: 4. Germline CDR1 is SNHLY and CDR2 is FYNNEI. This CDR3 reads CASTQQGKLFF. CDR3 DNA sequence: TGTGCCAGCACCCAACAGGGGAAACTGTTTTTT.

The gene calls are TRBV7-6 and TRBJ2-1, with D tentatively TRBD2 (6 bases). Germline V gene lookup returns CDR1 SGHVS and CDR2 FNYEAQ. This CDR3 is 14 amino acids long. The germline V and J ends were trimmed by 3 bases and 3 bases, with 9 bases remaining between them. DNA for the CDR3: TGTGCCAGCAGCTTTAGCGGATACTACAATGAGCAGTTCTTC. Translated: CASSFSGYYNEQFF. Complete variable domain (other parts from reference TRBV7-6 and TRBJ2-1): GAGVSQSPRYKVTKRGQDVALRCDPISGHVSLYWYRQALGQGPEFLTYFNYEAQQDKSGLPNDRFSAERPEGSISTLTIQRTEQRDSAMYRCASSFSGYYNEQFFGPGTRLTVL.

This sequence joins TRBV29-1 and TRBJ2-3; possibly TRBD2 for D (6 bases). Germline loops: CDR1 SQVTM, CDR2 ANQGSEA. Trimming removed 8 bases at V and 4 bases at J, with 13 bases between. CDR3 length equals 12 residues. CDR3 residues: CSFRSGADTQYF. The CDR3 region has the DNA TGCAGCTTCCGGTCGGGAGCAGATACGCAGTATTTT.

This clone was seen once. The J gene is TRBJ2-3, the V gene TRBV7-9, with D uncertain. CDR3 size: 16 residues. Trimming cost V 3 bases and J 1 base, with 14 bases left between them. In germline, CDR1 is SEHNR, CDR2 FQNEAQ (reference sequence). The CDR3 region is CASSFAVTHRTDTQYF. In DNA, the CDR3 is TGTGCCAGCAGCTTCGCAGTCACACATCGCACAGATACGCAGTATTTT.

The chain carries TRBV7-2 and TRBJ2-7, with 9 bases identical to TRBD2. Germline CDR1 and CDR2: SGHTA and FQGNSA. The CDR3 totals 17 residues. Trimming cost V 6 bases and J 4 bases; bases outside gene matches: 16. The CDR3 DNA reads TGTGCCAGCAGTCCTCTTCCAGGGGCGGCGGGAGGGTACGAGCAGTACTTC. As protein: CASSPLPGAAGGYEQYF.

Only one count was recorded for this clone. V and J are TRBV28 and TRBJ1-1; 9 bases fit TRBD1. CDR3 length: 15 amino acids. Germline V gene sequence: CDR1 MDHEN, CDR2 SYDVKM. The trim removed 7 bases at V and 5 bases at J, leaving 11 bases unmatched. The CDR3 is CASIIYRGRGTEAFF. DNA for the CDR3: TGTGCCAGCATCATCTACAGGGGGCGAGGGACTGAAGCTTTCTTT.

The sample holds one count of this clone. This chain uses TRBV5-1 with TRBJ2-7, with D possibly being TRBD2 (5 bases). The CDR3 is 15 amino acids. With 2 bases removed from V and 2 bases from J, the gap between germline ends came to 14 bases. CDR1 and CDR2 (germline): SGHRS, YFSETQ. This CDR3 is CASSFIAGGTYEQYF. CDR3 DNA sequence: TGCGCCAGCAGCTTTATAGCAGGAGGAACCTACGAGCAGTACTTC.

The chain couples TRBV27 to TRBJ2-1; D not resolved. Germline assignment: CDR1 MNHEY and CDR2 SMNVEV (reference sequence). Trimming removed 8 bases at V and 6 bases at J, with 20 bases between. This CDR3 has 15 amino acids. CDR3 sequence: CASGGFLTSSNEQFF. The DNA of the CDR3 is TGTGCCAGCGGCGGCTTCTTAACCAGCTCCAATGAGCAGTTCTTC.

V is TRBV18 and J is TRBJ2-7; TRBD2 agrees at 8 bases. This CDR3 contains 14 residues. Per the germline V gene, CDR1 is KGHSH and CDR2 is LQKENI. The ends lost 2 bases at V and 6 bases at J; junction bases unmatched: 6. The CDR3 DNA reads TGTGCCAGCTCACCAACGGGAGGGTGGGGCGAGCAGTACTTC. Its translation: CASSPTGGWGEQYF.

This sequence joins TRBV30 and TRBJ2-5; a weak D match, TRBD1 (6 bases). The CDR3 has 14 amino acids. Germline V gene data show CDR1 as GTSNPN and CDR2 as SVGIG (reference sequence). V lost 2 bases, J lost 5 bases, and 15 bases lay in between. CDR3 residues: CAWSLTGLGETQYF. CDR3 coding DNA: TGTGCCTGGAGTCTTACAGGGTTGGGGGAGACCCAGTACTTC.